This T cell receptor (beta chain) was documented in a study of T-cell reconstitution after alpha-beta-depleted transplantation in children. A library of TCRbeta sequences, prepared with unique molecular identifiers, was generated. Each CDR3 protein gets one entry after TCRdb re-called the PCR reads with MiXCR. The sample records about 360,000 distinct CDR3 sequences, roughly 13% being singletons. This clonotype was detected a few times. V was cut by 5 bases and J by 3 bases, with 15 bases left in between. The CDR3 length is 15 residues. This sequence was found in a human donor who donated a stem cell graft to a child with Fanconi anemia. The material sequenced was PBMCs, taken from the stem cell graft. The chain recombines TRBV12-3 or TRBV12-4 with TRBJ2-3; possibly TRBD2 for D (5 bases). The CDR3 loop is CASSRGLVQTDTQYF. Written as DNA, the CDR3 is TGTGCCAGCAGTCGCGGACTGGTCCAGACAGATACGCAGTATTTT.